This T cell receptor beta chain derives from a study of early T cells in non-severe SARS-CoV-2 infection. TCRdb re-analysed the 5' RACE reads in MiXCR, keeping a single row per CDR3 protein. Of 70,000 to 85,000 distinct CDR3 sequences listed, 9% to 13% are singletons. This clonotype was counted a few times. The CDR3 extends over 15 amino acids. The V gene lost 3 bases and the J gene lost 4 bases, with 14 bases spanning the gap. The germline V gene has CDR1 SGHTA and CDR2 FQGNSA. What was sequenced was whole blood. This receptor was identified in an adult who was a healthcare worker with PCR-confirmed SARS-CoV-2 infection or an uninfected control (not recorded which). This chain joins TRBV7-2 and TRBJ2-3, with TRBD2 as a possible D gene (5 bases). The CDR3 is CASSFLASMSDTQYF. The DNA for the CDR3 is TGTGCCAGCAGCTTTCTAGCCAGTATGTCAGATACGCAGTATTTT.